The next 8 T cell receptor beta chains were all read from a single sample in a study of cytomegalovirus exposure and HLA in healthy donors. PCR amplification relied on 60 Vbeta primers (plus 13 Jbeta primers). The protocol was immunoSEQ multiplex PCR, while the TCRdb copy is restricted to in-frame clones and leaves out a portion. The table lists about 110,000 clones, 70% to 85% of them singletons. The sequenced material came from PBMCs. Receptors were obtained from a man aged 55 to 70 in good health and CMV-seronegative.

This clone has more than one count but fewer than ten. The chain combines TRBV28 with TRBJ1-2; D is unclear. Per germline, CDR1 MDHEN and CDR2 SYDVKM. The CDR3 is 14 residues long. V was pared by 6 bases and J by 5 bases, with 16 bases between. The CDR3 nucleotides read TGTGCCAGCAGAGAGAGAGAACGAGGGTATGGCTACACCTTC. Encoded protein: CASRERERGYGYTF.

This clone showed up just once. The V call is TRBV18, the J call TRBJ2-7, with D unclear. The V end lost 1 base, the J end lost 0 bases, and 13 bases lay between the germline ends. Germline V gene sequence: CDR1 KGHSH, CDR2 LQKENI. The CDR3 runs to 16 residues. The DNA of the CDR3 is TGTGCCAGCTCACCACGAGGAGAGATTAGCTCCTACGAGCAGTACTTC. Encoded protein: CASSPRGEISSYEQYF. Variable domain in full (rest from reference TRBV18 and TRBJ2-7): NAGVMQNPRHLVRRRGQEARLRCSPMKGHSHVYWYRQLPEEGLKFMVYLQKENIIDESGMPKERFSAEFPKEGPSILRIQQVVRGDSAAYFCASSPRGEISSYEQYFGPGTRLTVT.

The chain joins TRBV19 to TRBJ1-4; 10 bases map to TRBD1. Germline values: CDR1 LNHDA, CDR2 SQIVND (reference sequence). The V segment lost 6 bases and the J segment 1 base; nucleotides outside the gene matches: 5. The CDR3 is 16 amino acids. The CDR3 region is CASSAGTGVTNEKLFF. The DNA for the CDR3 is TGTGCCAGTAGCGCCGGGACAGGGGTAACTAATGAAAAACTGTTTTTT. The variable domain in full, with the rest retrieved from reference TRBV19 and TRBJ1-4, is DGGITQSPKYLFRKEGQNVTLSCEQNLNHDAMYWYRQDPGQGLRLIYYSQIVNDFQKGDIAEGYSVSREKKESFPLTVTSAQKNPTAFYLCASSAGTGVTNEKLFFGSGTQLSVL.

The chain combines TRBV5-1 with TRBJ2-1; 10 bases align to TRBD1. The CDR3 extends over 14 amino acids. Germline CDR1 reads SGHRS; CDR2 reads YFSETQ. V gave up 4 bases and J gave up 7 bases; unmatched junction bases: 5. The CDR3 is CASSPGQGRNEQFF. As DNA, the CDR3 is TGCGCCAGCAGCCCGGGACAGGGGAGAAATGAGCAGTTCTTC.

This clone was seen a handful of times. DNA for the CDR3: TGTGCCAGCAGCCCCGACAGGGTCGAGACCCAGTACTTC. It translates to CASSPDRVETQYF. This chain links TRBV6-6 with TRBJ2-5; 7 bases agree with TRBD1. Trimming cost V 6 bases and J 5 bases; bases outside gene matches: 6. This CDR3 region has 13 residues. CDR1 is MNHNY and CDR2 is SVGAGI in the germline V gene (reference sequence).

V usage is TRBV27 and J usage is TRBJ2-5; TRBD2 agrees at 10 bases. From germline, CDR1 is MNHEY and CDR2 SMNVEV (reference sequence). V lost 3 bases and J lost 4; bases outside the gene matches: 5. CDR3 length: 15 residues. Here the CDR3 reads CASSLQRGGRETQYF. The CDR3, as DNA: TGTGCCAGCAGTTTGCAGCGGGGGGGCCGAGAGACCCAGTACTTC.

To note about this clone: This sample includes further DNA sequences coding for the same CDR3. This chain uses TRBV7-2 with TRBJ1-5; 8 bases agree with TRBD1. This CDR3 comprises 14 residues. Trimming removed 3 bases from V and 2 bases from J; junction bases left unmatched: 0. Looked up from germline, CDR1 is SGHTA and CDR2 is FQGNSA. The CDR3 DNA reads as TGTGCCAGCAGCTTGACAGGGGGCAATCAGCCCCAGCATTTT. As protein: CASSLTGGNQPQHF.

This clone was seen once. V and J are TRBV19 and TRBJ1-6; D uncertain. Trimming cost V 9 bases and J 10 bases, with 22 bases left between them. The CDR3 totals 15 residues. Germline values: CDR1 LNHDA, CDR2 SQIVND (reference sequence). CDR3 in amino acids: CASKFFDRVDSPLHF. CDR3 nucleotide sequence: TGTGCCAGCAAGTTTTTCGACCGGGTCGACTCACCCCTCCACTTT.